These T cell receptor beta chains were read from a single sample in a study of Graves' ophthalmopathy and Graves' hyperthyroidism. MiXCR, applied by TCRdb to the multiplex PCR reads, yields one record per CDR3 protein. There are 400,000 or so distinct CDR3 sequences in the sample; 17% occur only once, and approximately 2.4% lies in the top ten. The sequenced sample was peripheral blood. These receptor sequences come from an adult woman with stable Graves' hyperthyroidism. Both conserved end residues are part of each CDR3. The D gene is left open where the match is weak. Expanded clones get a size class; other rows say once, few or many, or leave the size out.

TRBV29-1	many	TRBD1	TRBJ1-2	TGCAGCGGACGAGGGACAGGCGAAGGCTACACCTTC	CSGRGTGEGYTF
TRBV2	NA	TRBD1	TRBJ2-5	TGTGCCAGCAGAGGCGGGACAGGGTCCGTATACAGGGGGACCCAGTACTTC	CASRGGTGSVYRGTQYF
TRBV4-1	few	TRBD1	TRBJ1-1	TGCGCCAGCAGCCGTCCTAGGGACAGGCAGGAGCGCGCGAACACTGAAGCTTTCTTT	CASSRPRDRQERANTEAFF
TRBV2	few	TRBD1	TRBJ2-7	TGTGCCAGCACCGAGGGGACAGGGGTAGTCCACGAGCAGTACTTC	CASTEGTGVVHEQYF
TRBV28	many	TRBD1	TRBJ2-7	TGTGCCAGCAGTGACCGGGACAGGGAAGCCTACGAGCAGTACTTC	CASSDRDREAYEQYF
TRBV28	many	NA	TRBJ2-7	TGTGCCAGCAGTTGGGGCAGATCCTACGAGCAGTACTTC	CASSWGRSYEQYF
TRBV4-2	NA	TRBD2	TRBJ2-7	TGTGCCAGCAGCCAAACCGCTAGCGGGGGCTCCTACGAGCAGTACTTC	CASSQTASGGSYEQYF
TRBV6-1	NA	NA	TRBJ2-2	TGTGCCAGCAGTCAGCTTATCGGGGAGCTGTTTTTT	CASSQLIGELFF
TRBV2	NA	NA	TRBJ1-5	TGTGCCAGCAGAGCGAGACCAGGGACCTACAATCAGCCCCAGCATTTT	CASRARPGTYNQPQHF
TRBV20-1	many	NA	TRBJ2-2	TGCAGTGCTAGCGATGTGGGAAGGCCGGCCGGGGAGCTGTTTTTT	CSASDVGRPAGELFF
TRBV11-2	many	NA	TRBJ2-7	TGTGCCAGCAGCTTAGTGGGACCCTACGAGCAGTACTTC	CASSLVGPYEQYF
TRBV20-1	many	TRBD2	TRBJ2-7	TGCAGTGCTAGAGATCAAGATGGTCTAGCGGGAGCAATCTACGAGCAGTACTTC	CSARDQDGLAGAIYEQYF
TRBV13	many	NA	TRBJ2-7	TGTGCCAGCAGCTTAGGGCCGGGCGGGGTCTACGAGCAGTACTTC	CASSLGPGGVYEQYF
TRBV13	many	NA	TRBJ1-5	TGTGCCAGCAGCATCGGTCCGAATTTAGGGGGTAATCTCAATCAGCCCCAGCATTTT	CASSIGPNLGGNLNQPQHF
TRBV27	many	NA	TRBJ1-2	TGTGCCAGCAGTTCCGGCTCGGGGCCCTTTGGCTACACCTTC	CASSSGSGPFGYTF
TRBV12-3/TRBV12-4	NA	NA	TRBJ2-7	TGTGCCAGCAGTTATGAGGGGAACGAGCAGTACTTC	CASSYEGNEQYF
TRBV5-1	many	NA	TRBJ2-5	TGCGCCAGCAGCTGGCTGGACGGTGGGGAGACCCAGTACTTC	CASSWLDGGETQYF
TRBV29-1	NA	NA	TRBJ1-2	TGCAGCGGGGGGGATGGCTACACCTTC	CSGGDGYTF
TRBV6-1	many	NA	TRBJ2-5	TGTGCCAGCAACCCACCGAGAGAGACCCAGTACTTC	CASNPPRETQYF
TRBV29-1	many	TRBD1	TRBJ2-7	TGCAGCGTGGGGACAGGGGTCGAGCAGTACTTC	CSVGTGVEQYF
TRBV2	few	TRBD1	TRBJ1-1	TGTGCCAGCAGCGGACAGGGATTGACTGAAGCTTTCTTT	CASSGQGLTEAFF
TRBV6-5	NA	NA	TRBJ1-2	TGTGCCAGCAGTTATCGTTACAGGGCTTCAAACTATGGCTACACCTTC	CASSYRYRASNYGYTF
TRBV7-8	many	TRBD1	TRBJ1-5	TGTGCCAGCAGCATGCCGGGACAGGCGTCCAATCAGCCCCAGCATTTT	CASSMPGQASNQPQHF
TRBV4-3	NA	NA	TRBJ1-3	TGCGCCAGCAGCCAAGGTTCCTCTGGAAACACCATATATTTT	CASSQGSSGNTIYF
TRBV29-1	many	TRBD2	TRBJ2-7	TGCAGCGTCGCTCTAGCGGGAGGTCGCTACGAGCAGTACTTC	CSVALAGGRYEQYF
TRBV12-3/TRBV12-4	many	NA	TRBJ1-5	TGTGCCAGCAGTTTTTTGGAATATAGCAATCAGCCCCAGCATTTT	CASSFLEYSNQPQHF
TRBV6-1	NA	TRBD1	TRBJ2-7	TGTGCCAGCACCATGGGAAGGACAGGGAAGGACTACGAGCAGTACTTC	CASTMGRTGKDYEQYF
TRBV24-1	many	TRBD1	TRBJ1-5	TGTGCCACCAGTGACACCGGGACAGACAATCAGCCCCAGCATTTT	CATSDTGTDNQPQHF
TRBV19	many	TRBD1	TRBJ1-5	TGTGCCAGTAGTGCTTTCCTCGGGACAGCTTTTGGCAATCAGCCCCAGCATTTT	CASSAFLGTAFGNQPQHF
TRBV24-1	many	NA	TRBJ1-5	TGTGCCACCAGTGATTCGGATGGCAGGGGACCTGGCAATCAGCCCCAGCATTTT	CATSDSDGRGPGNQPQHF
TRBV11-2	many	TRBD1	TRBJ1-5	TGTGCCAGCAGCTTAGGGACAGGGGGATATCAGCCCCAGCATTTT	CASSLGTGGYQPQHF
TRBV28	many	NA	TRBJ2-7	TGTGCCAGCAGTCCCGGGACGTGGGAGCAGTACTTC	CASSPGTWEQYF
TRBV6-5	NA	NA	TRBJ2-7	TGTGCCAGCAGTTACTCGAGGGCAGGCTACGAGCAGTACTTC	CASSYSRAGYEQYF
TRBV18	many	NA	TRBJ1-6	TGTGCCAGTTCGGACGGACCAAATTCACCCCTCCACTTT	CASSDGPNSPLHF
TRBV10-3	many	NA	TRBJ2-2	TGTGCCATCAAGCCGGGCGAACCCGCGAACACCGGGGAGCTGTTTTTT	CAIKPGEPANTGELFF
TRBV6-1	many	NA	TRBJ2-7	TGTGCCAGCTATAGGGGAGGCTACGAGCAGTACTTC	CASYRGGYEQYF
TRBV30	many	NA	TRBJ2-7	TGTGCCTGGAGTCCCCGACAGACTACGGGGCAGTACTTC	CAWSPRQTTGQYF